This TCR beta chain was captured by sequencing in a study of molecular identifiers for immune sequencing clone quantification. Regarding the study as a whole: Over 99% of CMV-specific effector molecules, but under 1% of naive ones, were in clones above 20 copies.

The CDR3 covers 13 residues. V lost 8 bases, J lost 1 base, and 11 bases lay in between. In germline, CDR1 is MNHEY, CDR2 SVGAGI. Using its own MiXCR run on the PCR reads, TCRdb lists one record per CDR3 protein. This sample carries under 800,000 distinct CDR3 sequences, roughly 25% of them seen once, and the ten largest clones take 0.78%. This clonotype was detected many times. Antigen unknown. The sequence derives from a human donor in good health. Some libraries in this study had Jurkat cell RNA spiked in. Sequencing was done on a sample of naive CD8+ T cells from blood, with Jurkat cell RNA spiked in. Documented subset: FACS-sorted CD8+CD4-CCR7+CD45RA+ naive T cells. The chain couples TRBV6-5 to TRBJ1-1, with D possibly TRBD1 on 5 matching bases. For the CDR3, the DNA is TGTGCCAGCGGGCACGACAGGAACACTGAAGCTTTCTTT. It translates to CASGHDRNTEAFF.